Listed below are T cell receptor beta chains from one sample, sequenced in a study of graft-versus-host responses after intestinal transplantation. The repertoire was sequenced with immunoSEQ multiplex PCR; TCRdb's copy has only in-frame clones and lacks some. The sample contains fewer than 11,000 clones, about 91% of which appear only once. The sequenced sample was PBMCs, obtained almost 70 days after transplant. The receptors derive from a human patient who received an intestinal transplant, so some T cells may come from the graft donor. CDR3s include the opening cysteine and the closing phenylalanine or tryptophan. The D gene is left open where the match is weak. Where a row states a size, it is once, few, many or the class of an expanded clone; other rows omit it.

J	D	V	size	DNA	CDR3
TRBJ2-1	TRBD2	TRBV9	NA	TGTGCCAGCAGCGTAGTCACTAGCGGGGAGTTCACCTACAATGAGCAGTTCTTC	CASSVVTSGEFTYNEQFF
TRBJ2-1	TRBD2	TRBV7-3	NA	TGTGCCAGCAGTCCAGCGGGAAGTGGAGATGAGCAGTTCTTC	CASSPAGSGDEQFF
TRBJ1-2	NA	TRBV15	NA	TGTGCCACCAGCGACCCACACCGGGACATAGCCCTCTATGGCTACACCTTC	CATSDPHRDIALYGYTF
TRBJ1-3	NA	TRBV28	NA	TGTGCCAGCAGCTCTCAGAGGCTGGGTCACACCATATATTTT	CASSSQRLGHTIYF
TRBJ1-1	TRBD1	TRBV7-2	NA	TGTGCCAGCAGCTTATTGTTTCGGGACAGGCTCACTGAAGCTTTCTTT	CASSLLFRDRLTEAFF
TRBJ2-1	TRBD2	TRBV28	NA	TGTGCCAGTCAAGGGACTAGCGGGAGGGGGGAGCAGTTCTTC	CASQGTSGRGEQFF
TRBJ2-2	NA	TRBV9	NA	TGTGCCAGCACCCCCGGTCTGGGTTACACCGGGGAGCTGTTTTTT	CASTPGLGYTGELFF
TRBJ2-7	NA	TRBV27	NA	TGTGCCAGCAGTTTATTCTTGGGGTTTTACGAGCAGTACTTC	CASSLFLGFYEQYF
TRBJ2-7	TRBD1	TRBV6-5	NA	TGTGCCAGCAGGCCCCGGACAGGGAACTACGAGCAGTACTTC	CASRPRTGNYEQYF
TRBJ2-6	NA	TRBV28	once	TGTGCCAGCAACCGTTACCCCTCTGGGGCCAACGTCCTGACTTTC	CASNRYPSGANVLTF
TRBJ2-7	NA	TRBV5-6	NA	TGTGCCAGCAGCTTGGCGGATCTCGGCGAGCAGTACTTC	CASSLADLGEQYF
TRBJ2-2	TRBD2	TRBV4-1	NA	TGCGCCAGCAGCCCGAGGGAGGGACCCAACACCGGGGAGCTGTTTTTT	CASSPREGPNTGELFF
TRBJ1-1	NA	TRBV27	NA	TGTGCCAGCAGTTTAAGGGGGGGAAACACTGAAGCTTTCTTT	CASSLRGGNTEAFF
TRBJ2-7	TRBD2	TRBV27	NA	TGTGCCAGCAGTTATTCCGGGACTAGTAACTACGAGCAGTACTTC	CASSYSGTSNYEQYF
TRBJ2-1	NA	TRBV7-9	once	TGTGCCAGCAGCTCTAATGTCGGGAGAAGCCCCAGCTCCTACAATGAGCAGTTCTTC	CASSSNVGRSPSSYNEQFF
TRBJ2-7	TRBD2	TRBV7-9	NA	TGTGCCAGCAGTCCGGGACTAGCGAACTCCTACGAGCAGTACTTC	CASSPGLANSYEQYF
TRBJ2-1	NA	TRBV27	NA	TGTGCCAGCACGAGTGTACAGGGCAACAATGAGCAGTTCTTC	CASTSVQGNNEQFF
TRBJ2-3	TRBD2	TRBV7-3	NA	TGTGCCAGCAGCCTAGCGGGAGGTATAGATACGCAGTATTTT	CASSLAGGIDTQYF
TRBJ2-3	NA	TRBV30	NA	TGTGCCTCGGACCCGGGATTTAAGCAGTATTTT	CASDPGFKQYF
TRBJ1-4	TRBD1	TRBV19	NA	TGTGCCAGTAGTTCCCGGACAGGCGTTAATGAAAAACTGTTTTTT	CASSSRTGVNEKLFF
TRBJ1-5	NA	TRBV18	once	TGTGCCAGCTCACCACGTAGACAGAGAGGTGATCAGCCCCAGCATTTT	CASSPRRQRGDQPQHF
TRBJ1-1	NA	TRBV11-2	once	TGTGCCAGCAGCCCGCCCGGACAGCCGGGTTATATTGAAGCTTTCTTT	CASSPPGQPGYIEAFF
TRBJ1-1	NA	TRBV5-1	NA	TGCGCCAGCAGCTTGGAGGGCTGGAACACTGAAGCTTTCTTT	CASSLEGWNTEAFF
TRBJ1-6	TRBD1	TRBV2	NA	TGTGCCAGCTCGGGACAGAGCTCCTATAATTCACCCCTCCACTTT	CASSGQSSYNSPLHF
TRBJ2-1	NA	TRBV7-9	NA	TGTGCCAGCAGCTTCGGACAGCGCGACAATGAGCAGTTCTTC	CASSFGQRDNEQFF
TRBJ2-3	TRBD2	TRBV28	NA	TGTGCCAGCACCCCCCGGAAAGCGGGGCTGGGCACAGATACGCAGTATTTT	CASTPRKAGLGTDTQYF
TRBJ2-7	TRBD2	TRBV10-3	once	TGTGCCATCAGCGGGACTAGCTCCTACGAGCAGTACTTC	CAISGTSSYEQYF
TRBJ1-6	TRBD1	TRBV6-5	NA	TGTGCCAGCAGTTACCCGGACAGGGGAGGGTATTCACCCCTCCACTTT	CASSYPDRGGYSPLHF
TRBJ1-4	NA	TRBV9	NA	TGTGCCAGCAGCCAATGGGAGGGCGAAAAACTGTTTTTT	CASSQWEGEKLFF
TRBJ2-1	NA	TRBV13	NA	TGTGCCAGCACCGGAAGACTGGGGGGCAATGAGCAGTTCTTC	CASTGRLGGNEQFF
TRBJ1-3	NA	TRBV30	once	TGTGCCTGGGCCGGACCGGATAGCTCTGGAAACACCATATATTTT	CAWAGPDSSGNTIYF
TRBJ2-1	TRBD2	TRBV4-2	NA	TGTGCCAGCAGCCAAGAAGGCAGCCTAGCGGGAGGGGAGCAGTTCTTC	CASSQEGSLAGGEQFF
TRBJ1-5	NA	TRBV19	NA	TGTGCCAGTAGTATGGGACGGAAGTATAGCAATCAGCCCCAGCATTTT	CASSMGRKYSNQPQHF
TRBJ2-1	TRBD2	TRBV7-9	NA	TGTGCCAGCAGCCCACTAGCGGGAGTTAAGGACGACAATGAGCAGTTCTTC	CASSPLAGVKDDNEQFF
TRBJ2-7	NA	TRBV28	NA	TGTGCCAGCAGTTTGGTGGGAGGGGGCTACGAGCAGTACTTC	CASSLVGGGYEQYF
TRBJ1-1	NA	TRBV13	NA	TGTGCCAGCAGCTTAGAATTCTTAGATGCAAGCCGGGGAGTAGCTTTCTTT	CASSLEFLDASRGVAFF
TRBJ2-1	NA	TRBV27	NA	TGTGCCAGCAGTTCTCGAGCTTACTACAATGAGCAGTTCTTC	CASSSRAYYNEQFF